These 25 T cell receptor beta chains originate from one sample sequenced in a study of breast tumors, draining lymph nodes, adjacent tissues. TCRdb re-called the multiplex PCR reads through MiXCR, storing one row per CDR3 protein. This sample has 140,000 or so distinct CDR3 sequences, with about 31% found just once. Axillary draining lymph nodes of breast cancer patients supplied the node samples. The sample comprised axillary lymph node tissue. The source is a female donor with breast cancer. Some clones in this sample may be carry-over from other donors' samples.

As regards this clonotype: The missing conserved phenylalanine or tryptophan at the end of this CDR3 makes a read error likely. The DNA of the CDR3 is TGTGCCAGCAGCTTATCTGATAGCTATCAGCCCCAGCATCTT. As protein: CASSLSDSYQPQHL. The chain links TRBV7-3 to TRBJ1-5; no firm D call. This CDR3 contains 14 residues. Germline V CDR1 and CDR2: SGHTA, FQGTGA.

This clonotype was observed at least ten times. The gene calls are TRBV5-1 and TRBJ2-1, with 13 nucleotides matching TRBD2. CDR3 size: 16 residues. Trimming at V came to 3 bases and at J to 7 bases, leaving 7 bases not matched to a gene. The germline V gene encodes CDR1 SGHRS and CDR2 YFSETQ. The CDR3, as DNA: TGCGCCAGCAGCTACTCCGGGACTAGCGGGGTGAATGAGCAGTTCTTC. Protein sequence: CASSYSGTSGVNEQFF.

In this sample, this clonotype turned up many times. The rearrangement joins TRBV6-6 to TRBJ1-5; D might be TRBD1 (5 bases). The V gene lost 0 bases and the J gene lost 7 bases, with 13 bases spanning the gap. Per the germline V gene, CDR1 is MNHNY and CDR2 is SVGAGI (reference sequence). The CDR3 has 15 residues. This chain's CDR3 is CASSYSWGGQQPQHF. CDR3 coding DNA: TGTGCCAGCAGTTACTCTTGGGGTGGACAACAGCCCCAGCATTTT.

This clonotype is a singleton in its sample. The chain links TRBV3-1 to TRBJ2-3, with D tentatively TRBD2 (7 bases). The CDR3 totals 15 residues. Germline loops: CDR1 LGHDT, CDR2 YNNKEL (reference sequence). V lost 2 bases and J lost 4, with 13 bases in between. CDR3 residues: CASSQKGGASDTQYF. In DNA form, the CDR3 reads TGTGCCAGCAGCCAAAAGGGGGGGGCCTCAGATACGCAGTATTTT.

This clonotype appeared many times. This chain connects TRBV7-9 to TRBJ2-3; tentative D call: TRBD1 (6 bases). Germline lookup yields CDR1 SEHNR and CDR2 FQNEAQ (reference sequence). The V end was cut by 6 bases, the J end by 4 bases, with 11 bases between. The CDR3 consists of 13 residues. CDR3 sequence (DNA): TGTGCCAGCAGTACAGGGTGGGCAGATACGCAGTATTTT. Translation gives CASSTGWADTQYF.

This clonotype showed up many times. The chain is built from TRBV6-5 and TRBJ2-1, with 10 bases lining up with TRBD1. Germline V gene lookup returns CDR1 MNHEY and CDR2 SVGAGI. J gave up 7 bases and V 5 bases, and 8 bases lay outside the gene matches. CDR3 length: 15 amino acids. CDR3 DNA sequence: TGTGCCAGCAGTGCCGACAGGGGGCGCGGTAATGAGCAGTTCTTC. It specifies CASSADRGRGNEQFF.

The table lists this clonotype with many counts. The J gene is TRBJ2-5, the V gene TRBV7-2; TRBD2 might be the D (5 bases). Trimming removed 2 bases from V and 7 bases from J, with 5 bases in between. This CDR3 is built from 11 residues. CDR1 and CDR2 (germline): SGHTA, FQGNSA. The CDR3 here is CASSLSGTQYF. In DNA, the CDR3 is TGTGCCAGCAGCTTAAGCGGGACCCAGTACTTC.

About this clonotype itself: No DNA is shown, since the ends of the CDR3 on it are uncertain; the CDR3 is the one TCRdb lists. The rearrangement joins TRBV7-8 to TRBJ2-7; the table's D call, TRBD1, has no DNA check behind it. The length of the CDR3 is 21 amino acids, counting both ends. Germline V lookup: CDR1 SGHVS, CDR2 FQNEAQ. Here the CDR3 reads CDSSIYLCSVETPTGLGEQYF.

This clonotype showed up many times. This chain uses TRBV2 with TRBJ1-2; no clear D. Per germline, CDR1 SNHLY and CDR2 FYNNEI. Deletions cut 3 bases from V and 0 bases from J, with 17 bases between. The CDR3 contains 17 residues. CDR3 amino acids: CASSDFRFKAANYGYTF. The CDR3 nucleotides are TGTGCCAGCAGTGATTTTCGGTTTAAAGCAGCTAACTATGGCTACACCTTC.

The J gene is TRBJ1-6, the V gene TRBV11-2, with TRBD1 as a possible D gene (5 bases). Trimming left V 3 bases short and J 7 bases short, with 10 bases between. This CDR3 spans 14 amino acids. Germline CDR1 is SGHAT and CDR2 is FQNNGV. For the CDR3, the DNA is TGTGCCAGCAGCTTTGGGGCTTGGAATTCACCCCTCCACTTT. It specifies CASSFGAWNSPLHF.

Ten or more counts support this clonotype. The chain uses TRBV6-6 and TRBJ1-2; TRBD1 aligns across 10 bases. Germline CDR1 reads MNHNY; CDR2 reads SVGAGI (reference sequence). CDR3 length: 14 amino acids. V shed 5 bases and J 8 bases; nucleotides not matched to a gene: 8. The DNA for the CDR3 is TGTGCCAGCAGTAATAGACAGGGGGCGCCAGGCTACACCTTC. It specifies CASSNRQGAPGYTF.

In this sample, this clonotype turned up many times. The V call is TRBV7-9, the J call TRBJ2-5; 9 bases map to TRBD1. Germline loops: CDR1 SEHNR, CDR2 FQNEAQ (reference sequence). This CDR3 comprises 16 residues. The V segment lost 1 base and the J segment 4 bases; nucleotides outside the gene matches: 7. CDR3 in amino acids: CASSLGDRDGGETQYF. The CDR3 DNA follows: TGTGCCAGCAGCTTAGGGGACAGGGATGGTGGAGAGACCCAGTACTTC.

The CDR3 loop is CASSPPPWAGVQPQHF. The DNA of the CDR3 is TGTGCCAGCAGCCCCCCTCCCTGGGCAGGGGTTCAGCCCCAGCATTTT. The gene calls are TRBV6-6 and TRBJ1-5; tentative D call: TRBD1 (6 bases). The CDR3 spans 16 residues. Deletions cut 6 bases from V and 6 bases from J, with 21 bases between. Germline V gene data show CDR1 as MNHNY and CDR2 as SVGAGI (reference sequence).

This clonotype was found many times. V and J are TRBV6-1 and TRBJ1-2; D is undetermined. Germline V gene data show CDR1 as MNHNS and CDR2 as SASEGT. The CDR3 is 11 residues long. Deletions cut 6 bases from V and 2 bases from J, with 4 bases between. The CDR3 sequence: CASSLNYGYTF. The DNA of the CDR3 is TGTGCCAGCAGCCTAAACTATGGCTACACCTTC.

This clonotype was counted only a few times. A much larger clone lies one base from this, so it may be a read error. The chain couples TRBV20-1 to TRBJ1-2, with D possibly matching TRBD1 (5 bases). Per the germline V gene, CDR1 is DFQATT and CDR2 is SNEGSKA (reference sequence). The CDR3 loop spans 14 amino acids. The CDR3 is CSAKQRGGNSGYTF. DNA of the CDR3: TGCAGTGCTAAACAGAGGGGTGGGAACTCTGGCTACACCTTC.

This clonotype was detected many times. V usage is TRBV20-1 and J usage is TRBJ1-6; the match to TRBD1 covers 10 bases. CDR1 and CDR2 from the germline V gene are DFQATT and SNEGSKA (reference sequence). Losses at the gene ends were 6 bases for V and 8 bases for J; bases not matched to a gene: 7. This CDR3 is 14 amino acids long. CDR3 loop: CSASPGTGDSPLHF. The CDR3 bases are TGCAGTGCCAGCCCCGGGACAGGGGATTCACCCCTCCACTTT.

This clonotype was seen many times. This sequence joins TRBV4-1 and TRBJ1-2; the D is unclear. Germline V gives CDR1 MGHRA, CDR2 YSYEKL. Trimming took off 0 bases at V and 2 bases at J, with 7 bases between the two ends. The CDR3 sequence is 14 residues long. The CDR3 loop is CASSQDPLNYGYTF. For the CDR3, the DNA is TGCGCCAGCAGCCAAGATCCCCTAAACTATGGCTACACCTTC.

This chain connects TRBV28 to TRBJ1-1; 7 bases are shared with TRBD1. The CDR3 length is 15 residues. Germline assignment: CDR1 MDHEN and CDR2 SYDVKM. V shed 6 bases, J shed 0 bases, and the junction held 7 bases outside the gene matches. This chain's CDR3 is CASSRQGEVNTEAFF. The CDR3 DNA is TGTGCCAGCAGCCGTCAGGGGGAGGTGAACACTGAAGCTTTCTTT.

As regards this clonotype: Possible read error: a much larger clone is one base away. The chain carries TRBV4-3 and TRBJ1-2, with TRBD1 matching over 8 bases. The CDR3 extends over 15 amino acids. The germline V gene has CDR1 LGHNA and CDR2 YSLEER. Trimming removed 1 base from V and 7 bases from J; junction bases left unmatched: 8. In nucleotides, the CDR3 is TGCGCCAGCAGCCAAGGACAGGGGACTTCGGTTGGCTACACCTTC. Its protein is CASSQGQGTSVGYTF.

This clonotype was seen repeatedly, ten times or more. For the CDR3, the DNA is TGTGCCAGCAGTACCAGACAGGGGGCGAAAGAGCAGTACTTC. Its translation: CASSTRQGAKEQYF. V and J are TRBV28 and TRBJ2-7, with TRBD1 identical over 10 bases. Germline-derived CDR1 and CDR2 are MDHEN and SYDVKM. CDR3 length: 14 residues. Losses at the gene ends were 5 bases for V and 7 bases for J; bases not matched to a gene: 8.

The chain recombines TRBV5-4 with TRBJ2-7; D unclear. Germline CDR1 and CDR2: SGHNT and YYREEE (reference sequence). The CDR3 has 13 residues. With 4 bases removed from V and 1 base from J, the gap between germline ends came to 9 bases. DNA of the CDR3: TGTGCCAGCAGCCCTCCAAGGTCCTACGAGCAGTACTTC. This codes for CASSPPRSYEQYF.

This clonotype occurred many times. The rearrangement links TRBV6-5 to TRBJ1-4; TRBD1 matches 7 bases. V lost 5 bases and J lost 2; bases outside the gene matches: 5. The CDR3 sequence is 15 residues long. CDR1 is MNHEY, CDR2 SVGAGI, per germline. The CDR3, as DNA: TGTGCCAGCAGTCCGACAGGGAGGACTAATGAAAAACTGTTTTTT. The encoded protein is CASSPTGRTNEKLFF.

This clonotype was seen many times. The J gene is TRBJ2-7, the V gene TRBV6-1, with D perhaps TRBD1 or TRBD2 (7 bases each). The CDR3 spans 15 residues. V lost 6 bases and J 7 bases, leaving 22 bases between the germline ends. The germline gives CDR1 MNHNS, CDR2 SASEGT. The chain's CDR3 is CASRPRQGGDREQYF. Written as DNA, the CDR3 is TGTGCCAGCAGACCAAGACAGGGAGGGGATAGGGAGCAGTACTTC.

This clonotype was picked up one time. This CDR3 is missing its conserved last phenylalanine or tryptophan, likely due to a read error. The chain combines TRBV6-1 with TRBJ2-1, with D maybe TRBD2 (7 bases). Deletions cut 5 bases from V and 0 bases from J, with 20 bases between. Germline CDR1 reads MNHNS; CDR2 reads SASEGT. This CDR3 is built from 18 residues. CDR3 region: CASSYIRGALSSYNEQFL. The CDR3 nucleotides read TGTGCCAGCAGTTATATCCGGGGGGCCCTCAGCTCCTACAATGAGCAGTTCCTC.

This clonotype was detected ten times or more. The genes are TRBV29-1 and TRBJ2-1; either TRBD1 or TRBD2 may fit D (5 bases each). Germline assignment: CDR1 SQVTM and CDR2 ANQGSEA. The CDR3 is 15 amino acids. Trimming stripped 7 bases from V and 4 bases from J, with 20 bases between. The CDR3 protein is CSALGRGQAYNEQFF. The CDR3 coding sequence is TGCAGCGCTCTGGGACGGGGCCAGGCATACAATGAGCAGTTCTTC.